The source of this T cell receptor (beta chain) is a study of shared clonotypes between healthy human individuals. Those who donated were healthy HIV-negative adults, with no recent acute infections or vaccinations reported. Regarding the study as a whole: Naive subsets usually exceeded memory subsets in estimated richness.

Details on this clone: Its specificity is not known.

The CDR3 totals 17 residues. CDR1 and CDR2 from the germline V gene are MRHNA and SNTAGT. The V segment lost 6 bases and the J segment 3 bases; nucleotides outside the gene matches: 8. The authors' processing: For the immunoSEQ data, sequences were junction-only without quality scores, so filtering differed. Clones were read by immunoSEQ multiplex PCR, and TCRdb kept only the in-frame ones, dropping some. V and J calls and clone size are copied from that table; D and trimming were computed from the DNA. The sample gives approximately 2.5 million clones, approximately 93% of which show up once; approximately 0.35% is in the top ten.

The sequencing input was naive CD4+ T cells from PBMCs. Subset: CD45RA+ positively selected. The sequence was collected from a man aged 18 to 30 in good health. Some clones in this sample may be carry-over from other donors' samples. The rearrangement links TRBV6-4 to TRBJ2-2; 12 bases agree with TRBD2. As DNA, the CDR3 is TGTGCCAGCAGCCCGTCGGGGACTAGCGGGTACACCGGGGAGCTGTTTTTT. Translating gives CASSPSGTSGYTGELFF.